These 7 T cell receptor beta chains were all obtained from the same sample, sequenced in a study of siplizumab effects on memory and regulatory T cells. The protocol was immunoSEQ multiplex PCR, while the TCRdb copy is restricted to in-frame clones and leaves out a portion. Here the sample spans some 100,000 clones, around 90% being singletons. Sequenced input: Tregs sorted from blood. The receptors derive from a human donor in good health.

The chain combines TRBV30 with TRBJ2-1; 9 nucleotides align to TRBD2. V lost 3 bases to trimming and J lost 6 bases; unmatched junction nucleotides: 12. This CDR3 is 16 amino acids long. Germline lookup yields CDR1 GTSNPN and CDR2 SVGIG (reference sequence). CDR3 region: CAWRAPPGLASNEQFF. Here the CDR3 DNA reads TGTGCCTGGAGGGCCCCCCCGGGACTAGCAAGCAATGAGCAGTTCTTC.

The chain couples TRBV11-1 to TRBJ1-1; D call uncertain. Trimming shortened V by 1 base and J by 4 bases, and 7 bases separated the two germline ends. Looked up from germline, CDR1 is SGHAT and CDR2 is FQDESV (reference sequence). The CDR3 has 13 amino acids. For the CDR3, the DNA is TGTGCCAGCAGCTTAGTGGATTCCACTGAAGCTTTCTTT. Protein sequence: CASSLVDSTEAFF.

The rearrangement uses TRBV5-1 and TRBJ2-5; 11 bases fit TRBD2. CDR3 length equals 18 residues. Germline assignment: CDR1 SGHRS and CDR2 YFSETQ. The ends lost 2 bases at V and 4 bases at J; junction bases unmatched: 13. CDR3 amino acids: CASSFGGGTSGQRETQYF. As DNA, the CDR3 is TGCGCCAGCAGCTTCGGAGGAGGGACTAGCGGCCAAAGAGAGACCCAGTACTTC.

The chain couples TRBV25-1 to TRBJ1-4; D might be TRBD1 (6 bases). This CDR3 is 15 amino acids long. CDR1 MGHDK and CDR2 SYGVNS come from the germline V gene. The V gene lost 5 bases and the J gene lost 8 bases, with 18 bases spanning the gap. The CDR3 is CASSKTPQGYEKLFF. The CDR3, as DNA: TGTGCCAGCAGTAAGACCCCACAGGGTTACGAAAAACTGTTTTTT. Variable domain in full (rest from reference TRBV25-1 and TRBJ1-4): EADIYQTPRYLVIGTGKKITLECSQTMGHDKMYWYQQDPGMELHLIHYSYGVNSTEKGDLSSESTVSRIRTEHFPLTLESARPSHTSQYLCASSKTPQGYEKLFFGSGTQLSVL.

Only a few counts were recorded for this clone. The chain recombines TRBV19 with TRBJ1-5; D is uncertain. Trimming stripped 5 bases from V and 5 bases from J, with 7 bases between. Germline values: CDR1 LNHDA, CDR2 SQIVND (reference sequence). There are 12 residues in the CDR3. The CDR3: CASSQGDQPQHF. The CDR3 nucleotides read TGTGCCAGTAGTCAAGGAGATCAGCCCCAGCATTTT.

Of note for this clone: A much larger clonotype is one base distant, so this may be a read error. The chain links TRBV4-1 to TRBJ2-3, with 9 bases that match TRBD1. CDR1 MGHRA and CDR2 YSYEKL come from the germline V gene. This CDR3 has 15 amino acids. The CDR3 nucleotides are TGCGCCAGCAGCTCACAGGGGGCGTACACAGATACGCAGTCTTTT. Its protein is CASSSQGAYTDTQSF.

The gene calls are TRBV29-1 and TRBJ1-4; 8 nucleotides match TRBD1. CDR3 size: 13 residues. Germline CDR1 reads SQVTM; CDR2 reads ANQGSEA. The junction had 8 bases not matched to a gene; V was cut back by 4 bases and J by 10 bases. CDR3 sequence: CSVVFGGTGKLFF. In DNA, the CDR3 is TGCAGCGTTGTATTTGGCGGGACAGGAAAACTGTTTTTT.